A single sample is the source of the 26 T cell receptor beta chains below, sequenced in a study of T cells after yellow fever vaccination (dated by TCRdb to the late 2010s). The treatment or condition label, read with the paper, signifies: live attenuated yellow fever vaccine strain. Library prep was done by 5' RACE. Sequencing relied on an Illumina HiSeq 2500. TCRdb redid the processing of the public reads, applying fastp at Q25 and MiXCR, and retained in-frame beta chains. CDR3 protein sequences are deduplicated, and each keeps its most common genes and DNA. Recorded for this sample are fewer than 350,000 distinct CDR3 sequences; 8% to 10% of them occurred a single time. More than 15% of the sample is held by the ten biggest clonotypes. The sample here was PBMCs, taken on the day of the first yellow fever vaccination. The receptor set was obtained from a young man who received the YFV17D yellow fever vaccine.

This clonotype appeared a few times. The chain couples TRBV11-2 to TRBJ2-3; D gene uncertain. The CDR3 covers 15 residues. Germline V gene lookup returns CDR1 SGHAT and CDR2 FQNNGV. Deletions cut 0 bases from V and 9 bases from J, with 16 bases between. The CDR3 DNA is TGTGCCAGCAGCTTAGATGTTTTTAAGGTGCCCACGCAGTATTTT. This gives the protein CASSLDVFKVPTQYF. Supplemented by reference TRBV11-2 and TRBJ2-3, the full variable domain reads EAGVAQSPRYKIIEKRQSVAFWCNPISGHATLYWYQQILGQGPKLLIQFQNNGVVDDSQLPKDRFSAERLKGVDSTLKIQPAKLEDSAVYLCASSLDVFKVPTQYFGPGTRLTVL.

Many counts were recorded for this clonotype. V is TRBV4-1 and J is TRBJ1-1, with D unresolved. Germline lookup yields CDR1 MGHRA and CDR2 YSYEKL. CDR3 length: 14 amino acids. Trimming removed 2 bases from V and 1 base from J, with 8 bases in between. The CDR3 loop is CASSQLRENTEAFF. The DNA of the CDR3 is TGCGCCAGCAGCCAATTGAGGGAGAACACTGAAGCTTTCTTT.

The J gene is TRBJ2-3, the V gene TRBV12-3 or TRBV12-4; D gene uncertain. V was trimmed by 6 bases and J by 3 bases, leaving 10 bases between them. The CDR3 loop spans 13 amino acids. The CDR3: CASSLQWTDTQYF. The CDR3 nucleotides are TGTGCCAGCAGCCTACAGTGGACAGATACGCAGTATTTT.

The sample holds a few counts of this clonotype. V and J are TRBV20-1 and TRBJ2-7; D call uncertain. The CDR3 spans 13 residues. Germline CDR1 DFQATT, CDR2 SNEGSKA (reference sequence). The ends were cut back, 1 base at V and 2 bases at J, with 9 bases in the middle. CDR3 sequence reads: CSARVHGTYEQYV. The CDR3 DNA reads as TGCAGTGCTAGAGTGCACGGAACCTACGAGCAGTACGTC.

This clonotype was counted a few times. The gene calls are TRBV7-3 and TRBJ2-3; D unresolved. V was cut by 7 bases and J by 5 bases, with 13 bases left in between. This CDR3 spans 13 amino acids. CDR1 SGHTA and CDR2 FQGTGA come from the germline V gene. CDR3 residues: CASTPDPGDTQYF. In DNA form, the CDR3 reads TGTGCCAGCACACCGGATCCGGGAGATACGCAGTATTTT.

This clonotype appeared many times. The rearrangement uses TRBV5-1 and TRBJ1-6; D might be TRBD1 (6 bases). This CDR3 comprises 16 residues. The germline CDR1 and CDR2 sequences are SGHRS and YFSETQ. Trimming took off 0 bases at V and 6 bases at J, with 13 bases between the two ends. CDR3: CASSLDQGSPNSPLHF. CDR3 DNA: TGCGCCAGCAGCTTGGATCAGGGGTCGCCTAATTCACCCCTCCACTTT.

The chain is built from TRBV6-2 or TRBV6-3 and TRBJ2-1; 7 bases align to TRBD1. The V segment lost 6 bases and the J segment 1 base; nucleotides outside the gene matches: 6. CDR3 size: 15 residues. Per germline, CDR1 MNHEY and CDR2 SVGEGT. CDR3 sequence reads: CASRGDRRSYNEQFF. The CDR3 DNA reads TGTGCCAGCAGGGGGGACAGAAGGTCCTACAATGAGCAGTTCTTC.

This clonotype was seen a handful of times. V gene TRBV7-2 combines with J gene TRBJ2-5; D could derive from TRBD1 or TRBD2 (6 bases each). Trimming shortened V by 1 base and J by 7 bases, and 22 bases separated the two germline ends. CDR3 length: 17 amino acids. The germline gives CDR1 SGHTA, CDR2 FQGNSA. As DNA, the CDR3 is TGTGCCAGCAGCTTAGGATTAACGGGGGCCCTTTTACGGACCCAGTACTTC. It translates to CASSLGLTGALLRTQYF.

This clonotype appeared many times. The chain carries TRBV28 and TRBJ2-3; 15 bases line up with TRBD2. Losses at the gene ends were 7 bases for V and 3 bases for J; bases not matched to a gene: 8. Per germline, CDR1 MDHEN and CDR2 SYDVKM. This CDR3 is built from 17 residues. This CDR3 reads CASKPGLAGGGTDTQYF. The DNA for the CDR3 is TGTGCCAGCAAACCGGGACTAGCGGGGGGAGGTACAGATACGCAGTATTTT.

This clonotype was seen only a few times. The CDR3 DNA reads TGTGCCAGCAGCTTCGTGACTAGCACCGGGGAGCTGTTTTTT. Translation: CASSFVTSTGELFF. This sequence joins TRBV7-9 and TRBJ2-2; perhaps TRBD2 as D (6 bases). CDR1 SEHNR and CDR2 FQNEAQ come from the germline V gene (reference sequence). This CDR3 is built from 14 residues. V lost 3 bases and J lost 4, with 9 bases in between.

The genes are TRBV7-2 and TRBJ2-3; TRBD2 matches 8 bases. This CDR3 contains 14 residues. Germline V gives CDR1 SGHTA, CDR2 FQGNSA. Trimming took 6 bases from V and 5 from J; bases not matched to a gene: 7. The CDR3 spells CASSQPGGVDTQYF. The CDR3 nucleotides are TGTGCCAGCAGTCAGCCGGGAGGGGTAGATACGCAGTATTTT.

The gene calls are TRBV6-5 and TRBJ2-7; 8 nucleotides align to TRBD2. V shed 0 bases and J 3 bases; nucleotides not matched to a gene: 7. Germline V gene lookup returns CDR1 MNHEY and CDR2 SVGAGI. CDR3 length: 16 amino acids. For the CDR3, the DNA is TGTGCCAGCAGTTACTCACGCGAGCGGGGGAACTACGAGCAGTACTTC. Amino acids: CASSYSRERGNYEQYF.

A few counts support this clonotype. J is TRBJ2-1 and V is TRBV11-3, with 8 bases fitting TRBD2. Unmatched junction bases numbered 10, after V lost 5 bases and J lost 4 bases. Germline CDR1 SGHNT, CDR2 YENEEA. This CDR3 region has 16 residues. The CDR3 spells CASSHRWLAGYNEQFF. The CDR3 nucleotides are TGTGCCAGCAGCCATCGGTGGTTAGCGGGGTACAATGAGCAGTTCTTC. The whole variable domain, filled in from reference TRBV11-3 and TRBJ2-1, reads EAGVVQSPRYKIIEKKQPVAFWCNPISGHNTLYWYLQNLGQGPELLIRYENEEAVDDSQLPKDRFSAERLKGVDSTLKIQPAELGDSAVYLCASSHRWLAGYNEQFFGPGTRLTVL.

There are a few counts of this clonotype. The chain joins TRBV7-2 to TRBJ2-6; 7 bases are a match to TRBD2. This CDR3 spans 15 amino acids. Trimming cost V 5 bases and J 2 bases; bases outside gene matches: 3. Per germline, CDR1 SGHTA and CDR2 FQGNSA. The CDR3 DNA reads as TGTGCCAGCAGCCGCCGGGGGGCTGGGGCCAACGTCCTGACTTTC. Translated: CASSRRGAGANVLTF.

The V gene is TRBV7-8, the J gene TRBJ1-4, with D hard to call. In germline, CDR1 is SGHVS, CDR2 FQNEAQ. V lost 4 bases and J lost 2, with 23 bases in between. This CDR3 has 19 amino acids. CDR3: CASSWNTGPIGMTNEKLFF. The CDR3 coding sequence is TGTGCCAGCAGCTGGAACACCGGGCCCATCGGAATGACTAATGAAAAACTGTTTTTT.

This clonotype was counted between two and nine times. The CDR3, as DNA: TGTGCCAGCAGCGGGCCCTCCTACGAGCAGTACGTC. Residues: CASSGPSYEQYV. The V call is TRBV6-6, the J call TRBJ2-7, with D unclear. The germline V and J ends were trimmed by 6 bases and 0 bases, with 6 bases remaining between them. The CDR3 loop spans 12 amino acids. CDR1 MNHNY and CDR2 SVGAGI come from the germline V gene (reference sequence).

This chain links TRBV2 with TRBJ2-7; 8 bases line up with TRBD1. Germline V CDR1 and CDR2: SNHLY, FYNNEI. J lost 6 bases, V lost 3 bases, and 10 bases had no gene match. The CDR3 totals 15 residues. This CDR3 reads CASSEVGQGAGEQYF. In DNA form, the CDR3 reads TGTGCCAGCAGTGAGGTGGGTCAGGGGGCTGGCGAGCAGTACTTC.

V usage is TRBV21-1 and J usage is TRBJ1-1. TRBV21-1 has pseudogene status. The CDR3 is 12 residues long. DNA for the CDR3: TGTGCCAGCAGCAAAGGTAACACTGAAGCTTTCTTT. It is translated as CASSKGNTEAFF.

CDR3 residues: CSVERGSSGGTVQFF. The CDR3 nucleotides are TGCAGCGTTGAAAGGGGATCCAGCGGGGGAACGGTGCAGTTCTTC. V usage is TRBV29-1 and J usage is TRBJ2-1; the match to TRBD2 covers 8 bases. CDR1 and CDR2 (germline): SQVTM, ANQGSEA. V shed 2 bases and J 12 bases; nucleotides not matched to a gene: 15. This CDR3 is 15 amino acids long.

CDR3: CASRSGQNTGELFF. The CDR3 DNA follows: TGCGCCAGCAGGTCGGGACAGAACACCGGGGAGCTGTTTTTT. V gene TRBV10-1 combines with J gene TRBJ2-2; D is possibly TRBD1 (6 bases). The V gene lost 6 bases and the J gene lost 1 base, with 9 bases spanning the gap. The germline CDR1 and CDR2 sequences are WNHNN and SYGVQD (reference sequence). The CDR3 is 14 amino acids.

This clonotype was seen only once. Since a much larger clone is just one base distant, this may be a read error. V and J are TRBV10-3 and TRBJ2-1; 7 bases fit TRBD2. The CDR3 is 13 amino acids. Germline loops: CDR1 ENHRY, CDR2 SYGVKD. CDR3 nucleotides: TGTGCCATCTCTAGCGGCCAATACAATGAGCCGTTCTTC. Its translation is CAISSGQYNEPFF.

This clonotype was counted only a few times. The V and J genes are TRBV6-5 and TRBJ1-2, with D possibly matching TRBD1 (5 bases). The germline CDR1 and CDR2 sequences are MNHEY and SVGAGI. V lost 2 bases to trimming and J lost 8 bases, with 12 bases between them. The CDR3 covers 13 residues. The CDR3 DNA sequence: TGTGCCAGCAGTTACAGTAGGGGCAAGGGCTACACCTTC. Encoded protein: CASSYSRGKGYTF.

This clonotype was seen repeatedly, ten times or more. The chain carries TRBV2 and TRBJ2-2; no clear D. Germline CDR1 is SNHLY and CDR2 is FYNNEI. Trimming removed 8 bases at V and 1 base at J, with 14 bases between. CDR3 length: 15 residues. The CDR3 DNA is TGTGCCAGCCGCGCAAGCACTCAGAACACCGGGGAGCTGTTTTTT. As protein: CASRASTQNTGELFF.

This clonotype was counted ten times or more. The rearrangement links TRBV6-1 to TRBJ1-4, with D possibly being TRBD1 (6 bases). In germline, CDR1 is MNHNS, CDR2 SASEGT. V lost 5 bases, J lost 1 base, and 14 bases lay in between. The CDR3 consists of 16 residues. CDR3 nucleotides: TGTGCCAGCAGTCGCGAGACAGGAGGAACTAATGAAAAACTGTTTTTT. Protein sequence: CASSRETGGTNEKLFF.

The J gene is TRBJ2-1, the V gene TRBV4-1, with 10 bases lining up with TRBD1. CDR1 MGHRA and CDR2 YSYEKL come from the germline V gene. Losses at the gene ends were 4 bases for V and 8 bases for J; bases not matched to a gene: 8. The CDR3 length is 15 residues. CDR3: CASSLSGTGVDEQFF. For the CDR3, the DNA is TGCGCCAGCAGCCTCTCCGGGACAGGGGTTGATGAGCAGTTCTTC.

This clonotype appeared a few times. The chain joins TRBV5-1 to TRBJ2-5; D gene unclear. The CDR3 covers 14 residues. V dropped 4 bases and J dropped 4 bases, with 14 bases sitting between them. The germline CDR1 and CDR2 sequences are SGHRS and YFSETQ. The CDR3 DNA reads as TGCGCCAGCAGCCCAACCCCCAAGTTAGAGACCCAGTACTTC. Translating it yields CASSPTPKLETQYF. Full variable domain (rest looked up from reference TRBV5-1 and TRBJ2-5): KAGVTQTPRYLIKTRGQQVTLSCSPISGHRSVSWYQQTPGQGLQFLFEYFSETQRNKGNFPGRFSGRQFSNSRSEMNVSTLELGDSALYLCASSPTPKLETQYFGPGTRLLVL.